These T cell receptor beta chains were read from a single sample in a study of Graves' ophthalmopathy and Graves' hyperthyroidism. Via MiXCR, TCRdb re-called the multiplex PCR reads, giving one row per CDR3 protein. The table has approximately 380,000 distinct CDR3 sequences, under 25% seen once. Material for sequencing was peripheral blood. The receptors originated from a woman aged 18-29 years with stable Graves' hyperthyroidism. Both conserved end residues are part of each CDR3. Clone size is stated in some rows and not others, as once, few, many or a class when expanded.

CDR3 | size | V
CSADRDRGGEQYF | - | TRBV29-1
CAWAGGEQDTEAFF | - | TRBV30
CSVAVDGYTF | many | TRBV29-1
CASNRGAGKETQYF | many | TRBV2
CASSRYGYTF | many | TRBV5-1
CVSSFFGNSPLHF | - | TRBV6-2/TRBV6-3
CASKGANTGAFF | many | TRBV7-2
CASSFEGLAYEQYF | many | TRBV5-5
CASSYLGQGYTGELFF | many | TRBV6-2/TRBV6-3
CASRGGAAQQGSVAFF | many | TRBV19
CSASSVQNQPQHF | many | TRBV20-1
CASSLGRANTGELFF | - | TRBV11-2
CASSLRNSPLHF | many | TRBV11-1
CAISESDRGSYEQYF | many | TRBV10-3
CASTREPGLAGGAGEQYF | - | TRBV11-2
CASSALQARGTEAFF | many | TRBV5-1
CASSRIWTGLYSNQPQHF | many | TRBV6-2/TRBV6-3
CASSLRLQGEGYTF | - | TRBV5-1
CASNMRSGQETQYF | many | TRBV2
CASSFNGNSNQPQHF | many | TRBV12-3/TRBV12-4
CASSGLAGGYEQYF | many | TRBV2
CASSQDWHRQYF | few | TRBV14
CASSLGTSDKQETQYF | many | TRBV7-2
CASSYRGKEAQYF | few | TRBV6-5
CASEQGTEAFF | many | TRBV6-5
CSARAPTGGSTRSGNTIYF | - | TRBV20-1
CASSPGGTRWHF | many | TRBV5-1
CASSQDRLPWNEQYF | many | TRBV4-3
CASSLAGSTSGNTIYF | many | TRBV7-2
CATSVEGRGNTEAFF | many | TRBV24-1
CASSPGLGEETQYF | many | TRBV3-1
CASSPGGPWETQYF | many | TRBV7-6
CASSSPTGTGVKNIQYF | few | TRBV7-9
CASSQGTSGSDEQYF | - | TRBV3-1
CASAGGGF | many | TRBV25-1
CASSVDPARDTQYF | many | TRBV11-2
CASSRGESAKSGELFF | - | TRBV7-8
CASRRTLIYGYTF | many | TRBV6-1
CASSPRTGGLSEQYF | many | TRBV28
CSARGSYYEQYF | many | TRBV20-1
CASSLALAGGPTYEQYF | many | TRBV13
CASSDNFGAGYNSPLHF | once | TRBV25-1
CASSIRPSQGIHEQYF | many | TRBV7-8
CASSDGQGVVSYEQYF | many | TRBV6-1
CASRMDRSAGNTIYF | once | TRBV6-1
CASRYLQEAGGSSYEQYF | - | TRBV2
CASSLDRGNYGYTF | many | TRBV28
CASSPSTPGTGETQYF | many | TRBV18
CASSEARDSPLHF | many | TRBV6-1
CATSRDPLFQETQYF | many | TRBV15
CSVFQNPWTFYEQYF | many | TRBV29-1
CSVGLAVDTEAFF | many | TRBV29-1
CAREAQGARGYTF | many | TRBV2
CASSVPVSGANVLTF | many | TRBV6-1
CAWSVPGQGASYEQYF | - | TRBV30